This T cell receptor beta chain was profiled in a study of OX40 agonist ivuxolimab in advanced cancers. V dropped 3 bases and J dropped 0 bases, with 9 bases sitting between them. The V gene's germline CDR1 is SGHTA and CDR2 FQGNSA. CDR3 length: 14 amino acids. Method: immunoSEQ multiplex PCR; TCRdb's copy keeps in-frame clones and lacks some. The sample shows under 70,000 clones, 75% to 90% of them seen only once. Worth noting for this clone: Its antigen remains unidentified.

Study-level results: Both blood CD4+ and CD8+ T cells showed clonal growth by week 6 at 0.1 to 3.0 mg/kg.

The chain couples TRBV7-2 to TRBJ2-7; perhaps TRBD1 as D (5 bases). The sequencing here drew on CD4+ or CD8+ T cells sorted from blood, taken in a trial of the OX40 agonist ivuxolimab. This TCR was sampled from an adult with an advanced solid tumor such as melanoma, head and neck, liver or kidney cancer. The DNA for the CDR3 is TGTGCCAGCAGCTTTTACAGGAGCTCCTACGAGCAGTACTTC. It encodes CASSFYRSSYEQYF. The variable domain in full, completed from reference TRBV7-2 and TRBJ2-7, reads GAGVSQSPSNKVTEKGKDVELRCDPISGHTALYWYRQSLGQGLEFLIYFQGNSAPDKSGLPSDRFSAERTGGSVSTLTIQRTQQEDSAVYLCASSFYRSSYEQYFGPGTRLTVT.